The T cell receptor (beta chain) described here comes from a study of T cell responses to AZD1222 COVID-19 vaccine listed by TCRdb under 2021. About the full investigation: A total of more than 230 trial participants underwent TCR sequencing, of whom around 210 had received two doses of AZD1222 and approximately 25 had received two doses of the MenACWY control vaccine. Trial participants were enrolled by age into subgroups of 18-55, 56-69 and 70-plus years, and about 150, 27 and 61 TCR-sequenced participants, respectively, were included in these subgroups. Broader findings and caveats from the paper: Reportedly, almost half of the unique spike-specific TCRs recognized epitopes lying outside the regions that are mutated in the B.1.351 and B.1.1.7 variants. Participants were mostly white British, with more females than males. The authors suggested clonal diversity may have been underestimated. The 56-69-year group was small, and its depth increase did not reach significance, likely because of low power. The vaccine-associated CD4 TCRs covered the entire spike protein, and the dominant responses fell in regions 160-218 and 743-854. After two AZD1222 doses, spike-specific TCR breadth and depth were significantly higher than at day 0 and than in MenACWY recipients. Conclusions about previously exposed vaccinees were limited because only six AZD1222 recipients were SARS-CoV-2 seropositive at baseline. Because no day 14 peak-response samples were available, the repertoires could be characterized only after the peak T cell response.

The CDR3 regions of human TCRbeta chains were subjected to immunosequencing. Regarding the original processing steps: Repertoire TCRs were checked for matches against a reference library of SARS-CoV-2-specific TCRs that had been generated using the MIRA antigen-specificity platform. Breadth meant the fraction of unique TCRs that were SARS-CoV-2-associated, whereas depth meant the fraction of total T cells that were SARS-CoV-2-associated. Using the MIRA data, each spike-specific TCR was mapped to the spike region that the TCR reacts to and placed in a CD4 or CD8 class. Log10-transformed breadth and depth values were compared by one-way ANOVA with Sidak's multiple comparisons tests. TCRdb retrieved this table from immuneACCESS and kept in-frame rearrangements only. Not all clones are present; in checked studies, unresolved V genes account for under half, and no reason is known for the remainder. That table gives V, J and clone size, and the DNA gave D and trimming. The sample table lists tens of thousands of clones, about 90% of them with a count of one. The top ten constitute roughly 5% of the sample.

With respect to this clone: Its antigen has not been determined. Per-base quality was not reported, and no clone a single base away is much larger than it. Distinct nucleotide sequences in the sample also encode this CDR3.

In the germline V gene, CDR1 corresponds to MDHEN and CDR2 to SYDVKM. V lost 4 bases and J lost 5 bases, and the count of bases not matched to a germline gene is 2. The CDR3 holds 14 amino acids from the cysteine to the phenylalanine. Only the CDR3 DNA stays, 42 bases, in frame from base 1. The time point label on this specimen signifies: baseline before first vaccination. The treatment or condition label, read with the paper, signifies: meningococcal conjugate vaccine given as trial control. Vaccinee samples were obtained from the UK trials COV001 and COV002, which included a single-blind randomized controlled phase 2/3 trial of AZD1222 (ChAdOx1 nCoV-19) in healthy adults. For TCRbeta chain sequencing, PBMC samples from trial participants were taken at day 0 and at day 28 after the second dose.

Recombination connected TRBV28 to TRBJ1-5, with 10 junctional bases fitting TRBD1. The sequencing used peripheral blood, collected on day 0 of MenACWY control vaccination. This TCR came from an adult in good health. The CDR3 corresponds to CASSSGQGDQPQHF. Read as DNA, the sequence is TGTGCCAGCAGTTCAGGACAGGGGGATCAGCCCCAGCATTTT.